A selection of T cell receptor beta chains follows, all from one sample in a study of long-term antiretroviral therapy in people with HIV. The data were produced by immunoSEQ multiplex PCR, yet TCRdb's version contains in-frame clones alone and is incomplete. The sample lists about 25,000 clones, around 88% occurring once. Sequences were derived from unsorted PBMCs, sampled about 4.5 years after starting antiretroviral therapy. These receptors all stem from a man aged 30-40 years with HIV. The conserved cysteine and the conserved F or W are not part of the CDR3 here. Part of the rows lack a size; the others show once, few, many or a class for expanded clones.

V,size,J,CDR3
TRBV19,NA,TRBJ2-7,ASSMRGGPVGYEQY
TRBV7-9,NA,TRBJ2-3,ASSLLGGDTQY
TRBV23-1,NA,TRBJ1-6,ASSQSHGRSPLH
TRBV10-3,NA,TRBJ2-1,AISDLAGGTFEQF
TRBV19,NA,TRBJ2-3,ASSIPGSTDTQY
TRBV6-1,NA,TRBJ1-1,ASRTRTGRDTEAF
TRBV13,NA,TRBJ2-7,ASSLYGYEQY
TRBV9,NA,TRBJ2-1,ASSVAGNEQF
TRBV19,NA,TRBJ2-7,ASTLGHGGHEQY
TRBV10-3,once,TRBJ2-7,ATNDREASYEQY
TRBV29-1,NA,TRBJ2-1,SVLLAGGPKNEQF
TRBV5-4,NA,TRBJ2-6,ASRKVVLKGKSGANVLT
TRBV5-1,NA,TRBJ2-3,ASSFYRDVTDTQY
TRBV7-9,NA,TRBJ2-5,ASSLEVAEQETQY
TRBV6-5,NA,TRBJ2-2,ASSYRGTGELF
TRBV7-9,NA,TRBJ2-7,ASSFGEGGRASYEQY
TRBV4-2,NA,TRBJ2-5,ASSQERGADETQY
TRBV18,NA,TRBJ2-3,ASSPLAGEPDTQY
TRBV2,NA,TRBJ2-7,ASRRYYEQY
TRBV6-1,few,TRBJ2-7,ASSRSDTGGYEQY
TRBV5-1,few,TRBJ2-7,ASSRTGDYEQY
TRBV7-9,NA,TRBJ2-5,ASSLTPAGETQY
TRBV11-2,NA,TRBJ1-2,ASSLPGNYGYT
TRBV7-9,NA,TRBJ1-1,ASSWDILTEAF
TRBV15,NA,TRBJ1-1,ATSRDLDGEAF
TRBV4-1,once,TRBJ1-2,ASSQTGGFYGYT
TRBV9,NA,TRBJ2-7,ASSSSGSVAYEQY
TRBV18,once,TRBJ1-2,ASSPRDREGNGYT
TRBV7-6,NA,TRBJ2-7,ASSSWTSAYEQY
TRBV7-9,NA,TRBJ1-2,ASSLAQINYGYT
TRBV7-9,NA,TRBJ1-2,ASSRQDPYGYT
TRBV5-1,NA,TRBJ2-2,ASSFLGSGRADTGELF
TRBV18,NA,TRBJ1-1,ASSPGGTSTEAF
TRBV11-3,NA,TRBJ2-3,ASSGLTDTQY
TRBV4-2,NA,TRBJ1-1,ASSQDLLGGIGMNTEAF
TRBV6-5,NA,TRBJ2-2,ASNRGAFGELF
TRBV10-3,NA,TRBJ2-3,AISIGRAGDTQY
TRBV5-4,NA,TRBJ1-1,ASSRRDHTEAF
TRBV6-6,NA,TRBJ1-4,ASSTSTGGSNEKLF
TRBV6-5,once,TRBJ2-7,ASSYSPFGSYEQY
TRBV27,NA,TRBJ2-2,ASRRGQNTGELF
TRBV5-1,NA,TRBJ2-7,ASSLDPGPYEQY
TRBV27,NA,TRBJ2-1,ASSLDLYNEQF
TRBV19,NA,TRBJ1-5,ASSISNQPQH
TRBV2,NA,TRBJ2-7,ASSEVGGGYEQY